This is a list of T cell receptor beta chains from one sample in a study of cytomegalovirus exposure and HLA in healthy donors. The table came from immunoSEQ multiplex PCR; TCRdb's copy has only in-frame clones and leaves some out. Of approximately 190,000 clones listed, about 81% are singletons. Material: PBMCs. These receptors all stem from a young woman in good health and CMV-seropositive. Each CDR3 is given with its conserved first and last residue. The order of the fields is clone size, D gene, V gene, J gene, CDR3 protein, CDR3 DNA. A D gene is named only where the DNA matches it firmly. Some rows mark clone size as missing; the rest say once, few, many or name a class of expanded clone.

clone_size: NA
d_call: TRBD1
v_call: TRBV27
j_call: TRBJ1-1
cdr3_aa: CASSLSGQGPTRNTEAFF
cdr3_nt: TGTGCCAGCAGTTTATCGGGACAGGGACCCACCCGTAACACTGAAGCTTTCTTT

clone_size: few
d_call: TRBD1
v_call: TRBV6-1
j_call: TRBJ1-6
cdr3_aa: CASSEGTGETSPLHF
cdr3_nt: TGTGCCAGCAGTGAAGGGACAGGGGAGACTTCACCCCTCCACTTT

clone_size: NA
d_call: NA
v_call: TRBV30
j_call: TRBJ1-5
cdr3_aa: CAWSVSRKGDPQHF
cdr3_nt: TGTGCCTGGAGTGTATCCAGGAAGGGGGATCCCCAGCATTTT

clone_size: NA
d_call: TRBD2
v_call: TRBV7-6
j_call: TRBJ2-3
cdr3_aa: CASSLNSGGFTDTQYF
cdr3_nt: TGTGCCAGCAGCTTAAATAGCGGGGGATTCACAGATACGCAGTATTTT

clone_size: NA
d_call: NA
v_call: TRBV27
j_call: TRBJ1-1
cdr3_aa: CASSLLLEAFF
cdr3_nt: TGTGCCAGCAGCCTACTGCTCGAAGCTTTCTTT

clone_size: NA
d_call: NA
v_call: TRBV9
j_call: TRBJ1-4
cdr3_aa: CASSVAGGTNEKLFF
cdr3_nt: TGTGCCAGCAGCGTGGCTGGAGGCACTAATGAAAAACTGTTTTTT

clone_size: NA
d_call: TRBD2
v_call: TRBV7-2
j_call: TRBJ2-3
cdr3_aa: CASSPASSGGPTDTQYF
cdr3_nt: TGTGCCAGCAGCCCTGCCTCTAGCGGGGGCCCCACAGATACGCAGTATTTT

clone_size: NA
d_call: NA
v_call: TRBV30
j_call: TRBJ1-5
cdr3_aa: CAWSVAASQPQHF
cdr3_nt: TGTGCCTGGAGTGTTGCGGCCAGCCAGCCCCAGCATTTT

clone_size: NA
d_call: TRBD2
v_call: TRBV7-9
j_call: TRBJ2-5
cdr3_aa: CASSEPSGGAETQYF
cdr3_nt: TGTGCCAGCAGCGAACCTAGCGGGGGGGCGGAGACCCAGTACTTC

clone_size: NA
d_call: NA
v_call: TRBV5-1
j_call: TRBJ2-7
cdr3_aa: CASSLAPGVYEQYF
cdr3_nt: TGCGCCAGCAGCTTGGCCCCGGGGGTATACGAGCAGTACTTC

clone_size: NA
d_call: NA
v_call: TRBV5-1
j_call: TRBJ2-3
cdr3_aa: CASSLGGRTDTQYF
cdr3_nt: TGCGCCAGCAGCCTCGGGGGAAGGACAGATACGCAGTATTTT

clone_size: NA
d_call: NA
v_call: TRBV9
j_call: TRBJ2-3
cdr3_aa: CASSVVSSGTDTQYF
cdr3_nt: TGTGCCAGCAGCGTAGTTTCTAGCGGCACAGATACGCAGTATTTT

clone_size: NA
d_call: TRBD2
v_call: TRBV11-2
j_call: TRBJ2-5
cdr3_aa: CASSFGPRDYKSQETQYF
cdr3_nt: TGTGCCAGCAGCTTTGGCCCCCGGGACTATAAGTCCCAAGAGACCCAGTACTTC

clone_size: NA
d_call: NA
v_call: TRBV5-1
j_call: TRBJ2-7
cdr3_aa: CASSLYGKQYF
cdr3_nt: TGCGCCAGCAGCTTGTACGGGAAGCAGTACTTC

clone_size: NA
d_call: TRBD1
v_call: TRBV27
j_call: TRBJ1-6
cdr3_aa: CASSLLPGQGVFPLHF
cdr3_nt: TGTGCCAGCAGTTTATTGCCGGGACAGGGGGTTTTTCCCCTCCACTTT

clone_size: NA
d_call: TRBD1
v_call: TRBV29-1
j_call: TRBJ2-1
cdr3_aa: CSVGQGNNEQFF
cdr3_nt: TGCAGCGTTGGACAGGGGAACAATGAGCAGTTCTTC

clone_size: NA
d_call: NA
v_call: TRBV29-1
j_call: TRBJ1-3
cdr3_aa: CSYTGSGNTIYF
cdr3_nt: TGCAGCTACACAGGGTCTGGAAACACCATATATTTT